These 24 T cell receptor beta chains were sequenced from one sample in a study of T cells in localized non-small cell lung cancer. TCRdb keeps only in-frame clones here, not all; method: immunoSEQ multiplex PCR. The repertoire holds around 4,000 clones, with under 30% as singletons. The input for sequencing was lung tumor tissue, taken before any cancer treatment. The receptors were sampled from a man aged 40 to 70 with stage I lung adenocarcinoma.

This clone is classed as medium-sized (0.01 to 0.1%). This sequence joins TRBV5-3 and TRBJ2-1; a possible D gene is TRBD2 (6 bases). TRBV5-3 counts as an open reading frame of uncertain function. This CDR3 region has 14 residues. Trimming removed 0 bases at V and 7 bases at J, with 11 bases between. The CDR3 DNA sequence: TGTGCCAGAAGCTTGGAGGCGGGGTTGAATGAGCAGTTCTTC. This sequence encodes CARSLEAGLNEQFF.

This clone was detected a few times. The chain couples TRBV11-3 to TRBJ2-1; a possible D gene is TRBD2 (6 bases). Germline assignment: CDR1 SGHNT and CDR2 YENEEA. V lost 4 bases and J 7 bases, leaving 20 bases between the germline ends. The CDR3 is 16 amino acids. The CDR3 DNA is TGTGCCAGCAGCTCCTACCGGCCCGCGGGGAGGAATGAGCAGTTCTTC. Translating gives CASSSYRPAGRNEQFF.

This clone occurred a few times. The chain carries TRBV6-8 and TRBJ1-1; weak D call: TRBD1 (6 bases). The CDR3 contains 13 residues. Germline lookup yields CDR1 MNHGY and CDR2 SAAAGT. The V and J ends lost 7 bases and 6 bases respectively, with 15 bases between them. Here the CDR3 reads CASTPTGLAEAFF. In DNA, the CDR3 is TGTGCCAGCACCCCGACAGGTTTGGCTGAAGCTTTCTTT.

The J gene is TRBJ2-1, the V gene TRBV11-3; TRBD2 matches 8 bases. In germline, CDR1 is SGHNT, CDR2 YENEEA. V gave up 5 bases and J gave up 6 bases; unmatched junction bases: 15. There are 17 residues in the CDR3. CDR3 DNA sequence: TGTGCCAGCAGCCGCGAAATGGGAGCGGGAGCCGTCAATGAGCAGTTCTTC. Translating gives CASSREMGAGAVNEQFF.

DNA of the CDR3: TGCGCCAGCACTCCTTGGGGGAAAAGGTCCTACAATGAGCAGTTCTTC. Amino acids: CASTPWGKRSYNEQFF. This chain joins TRBV23-1 and TRBJ2-1; D possibly matches TRBD1 or TRBD2 (5 bases each). TRBV23-1 is assigned to the ORF class and has an uncertain function. The CDR3 extends over 16 amino acids. V was shortened by 7 bases and J by 1 base, with 17 bases between the two germline ends.

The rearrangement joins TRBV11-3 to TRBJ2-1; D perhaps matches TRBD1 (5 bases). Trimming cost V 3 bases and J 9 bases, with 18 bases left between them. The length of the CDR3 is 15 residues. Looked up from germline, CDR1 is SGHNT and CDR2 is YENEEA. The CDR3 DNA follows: TGTGCCAGCAGCTTGGATTTTGCAGGGTTTGGTGAGCAGTTCTTC. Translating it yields CASSLDFAGFGEQFF.

In DNA form, the CDR3 reads TGTGCCTGGAGTATCTCGCTACCTGGGACAGGGGGCCCTGAAGCTTTCTTT. Protein product: CAWSISLPGTGGPEAFF. V and J are TRBV30 and TRBJ1-1, with 12 bases aligning to TRBD1. This CDR3 contains 17 residues. Germline V CDR1 and CDR2: GTSNPN, SVGIG (reference sequence). The V and J ends lost 2 bases and 6 bases, in that order; junction bases with no gene match: 13.

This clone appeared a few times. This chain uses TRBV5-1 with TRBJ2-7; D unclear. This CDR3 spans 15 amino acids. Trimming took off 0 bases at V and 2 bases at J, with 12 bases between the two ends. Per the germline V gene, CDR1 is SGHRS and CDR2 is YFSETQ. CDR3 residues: CASSLEVFPTYEQYF. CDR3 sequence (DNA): TGCGCCAGCAGCTTGGAAGTCTTCCCGACCTACGAGCAGTACTTC.

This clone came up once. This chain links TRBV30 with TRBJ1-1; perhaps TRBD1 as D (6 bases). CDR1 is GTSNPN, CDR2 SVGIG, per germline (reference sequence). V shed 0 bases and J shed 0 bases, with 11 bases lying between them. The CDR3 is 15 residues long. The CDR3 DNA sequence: TGTGCCTGGAGTGTCCAGGGGACAATGAACACTGAAGCTTTCTTT. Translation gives CAWSVQGTMNTEAFF.

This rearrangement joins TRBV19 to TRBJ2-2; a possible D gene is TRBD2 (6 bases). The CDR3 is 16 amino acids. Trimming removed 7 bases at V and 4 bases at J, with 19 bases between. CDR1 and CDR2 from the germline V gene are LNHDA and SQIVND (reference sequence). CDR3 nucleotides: TGTGCCAGTAATTATGGTGGAGGGAAGGGCACCGGGGAGCTGTTTTTT. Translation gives CASNYGGGKGTGELFF.

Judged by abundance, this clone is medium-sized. The chain's CDR3 is CASSKTTSGRASEQYF. Written as DNA, the CDR3 is TGTGCCAGCAGTAAAACCACTAGCGGGAGGGCCAGCGAGCAGTACTTC. This chain connects TRBV9 to TRBJ2-7; 13 bases agree with TRBD2. This CDR3 comprises 16 residues. The germline gives CDR1 SGDLS, CDR2 YYNGEE. The ends lost 5 bases at V and 6 bases at J; junction bases unmatched: 11. Filled out from reference TRBV9 and TRBJ2-7, the complete variable domain reads DSGVTQTPKHLITATGQRVTLRCSPRSGDLSVYWYQQSLDQGLQFLIQYYNGEERAKGNILERFSAQQFPDLHSELNLSSLELGDSALYFCASSKTTSGRASEQYFGPGTRLTVT.

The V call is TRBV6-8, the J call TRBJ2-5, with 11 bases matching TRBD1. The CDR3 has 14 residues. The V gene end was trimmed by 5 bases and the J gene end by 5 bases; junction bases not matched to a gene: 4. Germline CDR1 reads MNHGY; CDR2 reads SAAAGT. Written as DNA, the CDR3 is TGTGCCAGCAGTCGAGGGACAGGGGGGGAGACCCAGTACTTC. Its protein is CASSRGTGGETQYF.

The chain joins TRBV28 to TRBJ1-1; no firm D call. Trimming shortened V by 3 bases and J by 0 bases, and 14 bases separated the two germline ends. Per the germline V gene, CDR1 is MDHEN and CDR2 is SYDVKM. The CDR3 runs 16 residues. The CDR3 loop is CASSFSKAHLNTEAFF. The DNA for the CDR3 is TGTGCCAGCAGTTTTTCAAAGGCCCACTTGAACACTGAAGCTTTCTTT.

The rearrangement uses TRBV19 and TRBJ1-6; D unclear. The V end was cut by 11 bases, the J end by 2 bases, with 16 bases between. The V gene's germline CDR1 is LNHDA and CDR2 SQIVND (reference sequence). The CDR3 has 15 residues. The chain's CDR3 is CAVRVGKAYNSPLHF. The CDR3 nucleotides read TGTGCCGTTCGTGTTGGTAAGGCCTATAATTCACCCCTCCACTTT.

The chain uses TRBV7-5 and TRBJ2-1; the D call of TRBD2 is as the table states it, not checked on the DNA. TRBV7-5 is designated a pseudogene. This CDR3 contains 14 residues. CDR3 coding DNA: TGTGCCAGCAGCTTAGAGATAGCGGTCCAAGGGCAGTTCTTC. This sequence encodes CASSLEIAVQGQFF.

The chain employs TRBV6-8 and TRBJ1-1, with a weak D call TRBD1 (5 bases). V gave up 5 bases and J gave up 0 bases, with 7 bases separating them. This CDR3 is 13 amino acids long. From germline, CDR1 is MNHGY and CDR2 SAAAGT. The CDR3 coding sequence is TGTGCCAGCAGTGACAGTATGAACACTGAAGCTTTCTTT. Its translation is CASSDSMNTEAFF.

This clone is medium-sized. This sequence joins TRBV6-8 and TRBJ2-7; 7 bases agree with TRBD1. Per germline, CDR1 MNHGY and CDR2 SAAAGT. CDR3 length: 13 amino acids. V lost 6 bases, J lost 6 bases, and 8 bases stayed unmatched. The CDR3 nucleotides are TGTGCCAGCAGCCCCTCACAGGGGATCGAGCAGTACTTC. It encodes CASSPSQGIEQYF.

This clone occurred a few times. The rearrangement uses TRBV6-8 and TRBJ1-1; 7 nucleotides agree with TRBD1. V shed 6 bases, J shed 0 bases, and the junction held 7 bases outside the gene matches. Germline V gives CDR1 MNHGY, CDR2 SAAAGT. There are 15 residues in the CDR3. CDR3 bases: TGTGCCAGCAGACGACAGGGTCTGATGAACACTGAAGCTTTCTTT. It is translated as CASRRQGLMNTEAFF.

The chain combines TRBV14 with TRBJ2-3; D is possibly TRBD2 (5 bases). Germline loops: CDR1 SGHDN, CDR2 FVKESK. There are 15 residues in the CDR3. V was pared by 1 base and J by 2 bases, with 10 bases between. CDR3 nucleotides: TGTGCCAGCAGCCAAGGGACTCCTTACACAGATACGCAGTATTTT. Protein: CASSQGTPYTDTQYF.

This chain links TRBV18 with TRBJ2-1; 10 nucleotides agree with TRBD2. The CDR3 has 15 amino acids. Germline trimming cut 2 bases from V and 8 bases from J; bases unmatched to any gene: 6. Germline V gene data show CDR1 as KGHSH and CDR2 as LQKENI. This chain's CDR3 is CASSPSSSGSDEQFF. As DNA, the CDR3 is TGTGCCAGCTCACCATCCTCTAGCGGGAGCGATGAGCAGTTCTTC.

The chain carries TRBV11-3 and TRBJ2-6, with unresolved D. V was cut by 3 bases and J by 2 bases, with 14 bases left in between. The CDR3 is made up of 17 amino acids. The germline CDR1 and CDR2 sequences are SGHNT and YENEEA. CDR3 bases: TGTGCCAGCAGCTTTGCGACATCTTTGGCTGGGGCCAACGTCCTGACTTTC. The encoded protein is CASSFATSLAGANVLTF.

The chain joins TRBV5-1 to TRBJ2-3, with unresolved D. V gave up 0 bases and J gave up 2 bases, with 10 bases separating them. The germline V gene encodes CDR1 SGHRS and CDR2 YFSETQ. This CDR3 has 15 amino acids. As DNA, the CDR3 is TGCGCCAGCAGCTTGGTTAAGGCCTCCACAGATACGCAGTATTTT. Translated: CASSLVKASTDTQYF.

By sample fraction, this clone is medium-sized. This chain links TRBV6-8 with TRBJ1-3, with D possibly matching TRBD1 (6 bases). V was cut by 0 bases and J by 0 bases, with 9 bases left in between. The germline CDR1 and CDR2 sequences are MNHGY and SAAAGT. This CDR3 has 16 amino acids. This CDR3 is CASSYSTGVSGNTIYF. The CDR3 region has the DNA TGTGCCAGCAGTTACTCGACAGGCGTCTCTGGAAACACCATATATTTT.

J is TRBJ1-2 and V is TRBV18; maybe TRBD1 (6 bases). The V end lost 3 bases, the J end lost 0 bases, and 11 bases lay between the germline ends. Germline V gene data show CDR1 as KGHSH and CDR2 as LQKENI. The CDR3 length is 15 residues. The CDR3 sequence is CASSPRQAANYGYTF. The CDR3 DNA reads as TGTGCCAGCTCACCCAGACAGGCAGCTAACTATGGCTACACCTTC.